These T cell receptor beta chains were read from a single sample in a study of cytomegalovirus exposure and HLA in healthy donors. The data were produced by immunoSEQ multiplex PCR, yet TCRdb's version contains in-frame clones alone and is incomplete. Among 130,000 or so clones listed, less than 80% were seen once. The sequencing input was PBMCs. These TCRs come from a man in his forties in good health and CMV-seropositive. CDR3s include the opening cysteine and the closing phenylalanine or tryptophan. The order of the fields is D gene, J gene, V gene, CDR3 protein, CDR3 DNA. D genes are given only for firm matches.

TRBD2,TRBJ2-1,TRBV12-5,CASGPSGTPYNEQFF,TGTGCTAGTGGGCCTAGCGGGACGCCCTACAATGAGCAGTTCTTC
NA,TRBJ1-4,TRBV6-5,CASSYLQGGEKLFF,TGTGCCAGCAGTTACCTCCAGGGTGGTGAAAAACTGTTTTTT
NA,TRBJ2-1,TRBV30,CAWSRGGLSYNEQFF,TGTGCCTGGAGTAGGGGGGGGTTGTCCTACAATGAGCAGTTCTTC
TRBD1,TRBJ2-7,TRBV27,CASSFRDRTYEQYF,TGTGCCAGCAGTTTTAGGGACAGGACCTACGAGCAGTACTTC
TRBD1,TRBJ2-7,TRBV6-5,CASRGQWTTPSEQYF,TGTGCCAGCAGGGGACAGTGGACGACCCCGTCCGAGCAGTACTTC
NA,TRBJ2-5,TRBV28,CASSLAPPKTQYF,TGTGCCAGCAGTTTAGCGCCACCGAAGACCCAGTACTTC
TRBD1,TRBJ2-3,TRBV4-1,CASSQGQGAGTDTQYF,TGCGCCAGCAGCCAAGGACAGGGGGCAGGAACAGATACGCAGTATTTT
NA,TRBJ2-1,TRBV7-9,CASSYPEKGAYNEQFF,TGTGCCAGCAGCTATCCAGAGAAGGGAGCCTACAATGAGCAGTTCTTC
TRBD1,TRBJ2-7,TRBV9,CASSLGQGAYEQYF,TGTGCCAGCAGCCTTGGACAGGGGGCATACGAGCAGTACTTC
TRBD1,TRBJ1-6,TRBV5-1,CASSLSGTGGQSPLHF,TGCGCCAGCAGCCTATCCGGGACAGGGGGCCAATCACCCCTCCACTTT
TRBD1,TRBJ2-7,TRBV2,CASTRDSYEQYF,TGTGCCAGCACCCGGGACAGCTACGAGCAGTACTTC